The next 15 T cell receptor beta chains were all read from a single sample in a study of memory CD4+ T cells and cytomegalovirus serostatus (dated by TCRdb to about 2019). The library relied on the immunoSEQ multiplex PCR assay. In its TCRdb copy, this immuneACCESS table keeps in-frame sequences only and misses some clones. Where compared with another copy, unresolved V genes explain less than half of these, and the others have no known cause. The table for this sample lists approximately 50,000 clones; around 78% of them were counted only once. The ten largest clonotypes hold 0.5% to 0.7% of the sample. Single viable CD3+CD4+CD8-CD45RO+ cells were sorted as memory CD4+ T cells on a FACSAria II. The sequenced material came from memory CD4+ T cells from blood. Receptor source: an adult in good health and CMV-seronegative.

J is TRBJ1-1 and V is TRBV5-4; a possible D gene is TRBD1 (5 bases). Between the trimmed V and J ends, which lost 0 bases and 5 bases, there was a span of 14 bases. The germline V gene has CDR1 SGHNT and CDR2 YYREEE (reference sequence). CDR3 length: 15 amino acids. The CDR3 nucleotides are TGTGCCAGCAGCTTGGGGGTTGGGGGATTTACTGAAGCTTTCTTT. Translating gives CASSLGVGGFTEAFF.

This chain links TRBV9 with TRBJ2-7; 9 positions agree with TRBD2. Per the germline V gene, CDR1 is SGDLS and CDR2 is YYNGEE. There are 14 residues in the CDR3. With 4 bases clipped from V and 3 bases from J, the junction kept 5 bases outside the gene matches. CDR3 loop: CASSNGLAHYEQYF. The CDR3 region has the DNA TGTGCCAGCAGCAACGGACTAGCGCACTACGAGCAGTACTTC.

The genes are TRBV11-2 and TRBJ1-2, with 9 bases fitting TRBD1. This CDR3 contains 14 residues. Germline V gene sequence: CDR1 SGHAT, CDR2 FQNNGV. V shed 7 bases and J 6 bases; nucleotides not matched to a gene: 9. The CDR3 protein is CASTLSTGGDGYTF. In DNA, the CDR3 is TGTGCCAGCACCCTCTCTACAGGGGGCGATGGCTACACCTTC.

This clone was recorded a few times. The chain links TRBV11-2 to TRBJ1-1; D unclear. In germline, CDR1 is SGHAT, CDR2 FQNNGV. The germline V and J ends were trimmed by 2 bases and 3 bases, with 7 bases remaining between them. The CDR3 spans 13 residues. CDR3 nucleotide sequence: TGTGCCAGCAGCTTAACTAGGGACACTGAAGCTTTCTTT. Protein: CASSLTRDTEAFF.

V usage is TRBV5-6 and J usage is TRBJ2-5; D unresolved. The V end lost 1 base, the J end lost 0 bases, and 4 bases lay between the germline ends. The CDR3 runs 13 residues. The germline V gene encodes CDR1 SGHDT and CDR2 YYEEEE. CDR3 sequence: CASSLLNQETQYF. The CDR3 DNA sequence: TGTGCCAGCAGCTTGCTCAACCAAGAGACCCAGTACTTC.

The V and J genes are TRBV30 and TRBJ1-2; weak D call: TRBD1 (6 bases). In germline, CDR1 is GTSNPN, CDR2 SVGIG (reference sequence). This CDR3 comprises 16 residues. Trimming stripped 1 base from V and 5 bases from J, with 20 bases between. The CDR3 DNA is TGTGCCTGGAGTGGCCAACGGTGGGGGGCTGGTTATGGCTACACCTTC. It translates to CAWSGQRWGAGYGYTF.

The J gene is TRBJ1-2, the V gene TRBV7-3; TRBD1 agrees at 10 bases. Germline V gene sequence: CDR1 SGHTA, CDR2 FQGTGA. The V segment lost 2 bases and the J segment 2 bases; nucleotides outside the gene matches: 5. CDR3 size: 16 residues. CDR3 coding DNA: TGTGCCAGCAGCTTAGGTGGGACAGGGGCCAACTATGGCTACACCTTC. Amino acids: CASSLGGTGANYGYTF.

The chain joins TRBV19 to TRBJ1-1; D is unclear. Between the trimmed V and J ends, which lost 3 bases and 2 bases, there was a span of 4 bases. The germline CDR1 and CDR2 sequences are LNHDA and SQIVND (reference sequence). This CDR3 comprises 12 residues. The CDR3 reads CASSIRNTEAFF. Written as DNA, the CDR3 is TGTGCCAGTAGTATCAGAAACACTGAAGCTTTCTTT. The entire variable domain, with the rest obtained from reference TRBV19 and TRBJ1-1, is as follows: DGGITQSPKYLFRKEGQNVTLSCEQNLNHDAMYWYRQDPGQGLRLIYYSQIVNDFQKGDIAEGYSVSREKKESFPLTVTSAQKNPTAFYLCASSIRNTEAFFGQGTRLTVV.

This chain connects TRBV19 to TRBJ1-3; 8 nucleotides match TRBD1. The CDR3 length is 17 residues. Germline loops: CDR1 LNHDA, CDR2 SQIVND (reference sequence). Trimming removed 4 bases from V and 0 bases from J; junction bases left unmatched: 8. The CDR3 DNA follows: TGTGCCAGTAGTACGACGGACAGGGCCAGCTCTGGAAACACCATATATTTT. Amino acids: CASSTTDRASSGNTIYF.

This chain joins TRBV6-1 and TRBJ2-2, with 7 positions matching TRBD2. This CDR3 region has 15 residues. Germline V gene data show CDR1 as MNHNS and CDR2 as SASEGT. After removal of 5 bases from V and 6 bases from J, the junction contained 9 bases not matched to a gene. CDR3 sequence reads: CASSTFGGVAGELFF. CDR3 DNA sequence: TGTGCCAGCAGTACATTTGGGGGGGTCGCCGGGGAGCTGTTTTTT.

This clone was counted a single time. The rearrangement links TRBV28 to TRBJ2-5; either TRBD1 or TRBD2 may supply D (5 bases each). V was shortened by 7 bases and J by 2 bases, with 17 bases between the two germline ends. This CDR3 region has 15 residues. From germline, CDR1 is MDHEN and CDR2 SYDVKM. The CDR3 region is CASKGLAGGQETQYF. The CDR3 bases are TGTGCCAGCAAAGGCTTAGCTGGGGGTCAAGAGACCCAGTACTTC.

This chain links TRBV30 with TRBJ2-3; D remains unclear. CDR1 and CDR2 (germline): GTSNPN, SVGIG (reference sequence). V was shortened by 6 bases and J by 7 bases, with 14 bases between the two germline ends. The length of the CDR3 is 12 residues. The CDR3 loop is CACGATRNTQYF. The CDR3 DNA reads TGTGCCTGTGGAGCTACGAGGAATACGCAGTATTTT. Together with reference TRBV30 and TRBJ2-3, the CDR3 gives the full variable domain: SQTIHQWPATLVQPVGSPLSLECTVEGTSNPNLYWYRQAAGRGLQLLFYSVGIGQISSEVPQNLSASRPQDRQFILSSKKLLLSDSGFYLCACGATRNTQYFGPGTRLTVL.

The rearrangement links TRBV9 to TRBJ2-1; 9 positions agree with TRBD2. J was trimmed by 5 bases and V by 1 base; bases with no gene match: 19. Germline CDR1 and CDR2: SGDLS and YYNGEE. CDR3 length: 20 residues. The CDR3 region has the DNA TGTGCCAGCAGCGTACGTATGGTAGCGGGAGTGGGGCGGTTGGACAATGAGCAGTTCTTC. Translation: CASSVRMVAGVGRLDNEQFF.

The CDR3 loop reads CASSHRDTYGYTF. CDR3 bases: TGTGCCAGCAGCCACCGGGACACATACGGCTACACCTTC. V and J are TRBV7-9 and TRBJ1-2, with TRBD1 as a possible D gene (6 bases). CDR1 and CDR2 from the germline V gene are SEHNR and FQNEAQ (reference sequence). The CDR3 is made up of 13 amino acids. V was shortened by 5 bases and J by 8 bases, with 15 bases between the two germline ends.

The chain joins TRBV2 to TRBJ2-7; 7 nucleotides align to TRBD2. The CDR3 extends over 14 amino acids. Losses at the gene ends were 5 bases for V and 7 bases for J; bases not matched to a gene: 11. The germline CDR1 and CDR2 sequences are SNHLY and FYNNEI. The CDR3 nucleotides read TGTGCCAGCAGTTTATCAGGGTTGGGAGGGGAGCAGTACTTC. Translation gives CASSLSGLGGEQYF.